This T cell receptor beta chain originates from a study of T cells in Graves' hyperthyroidism and ophthalmopathy. Study overall: Peripheral blood was collected at initial diagnosis, before any treatment.

Amplification of TCR beta CDR3 regions was performed using RNA transcripts as template. HTBI primers were employed in a first-round RT-PCR of the TCR CDR3. One entry per CDR3 protein results from TCRdb running MiXCR on the multiplex PCR reads. The data hold about 560,000 distinct CDR3 sequences, with over 15% observed a single time. Using 10 ml of fresh peripheral blood, PBMCs were prepared. The V and J ends lost 3 bases and 4 bases respectively, with 3 bases between them. The germline V gene encodes CDR1 LGHDT and CDR2 YNNKEL (reference sequence). There are 11 residues in the CDR3. This clonotype was counted ten times or more.

The sample taken for sequencing was blood. The rearrangement joins TRBV3-1 to TRBJ1-2, with no clear D. This TCR was sampled from a woman in her late teens or twenties with Graves' hyperthyroidism. Written as DNA, the CDR3 is TGTGCCAGCAGCCACAGCTATGGCTACACCTTC. It encodes CASSHSYGYTF.